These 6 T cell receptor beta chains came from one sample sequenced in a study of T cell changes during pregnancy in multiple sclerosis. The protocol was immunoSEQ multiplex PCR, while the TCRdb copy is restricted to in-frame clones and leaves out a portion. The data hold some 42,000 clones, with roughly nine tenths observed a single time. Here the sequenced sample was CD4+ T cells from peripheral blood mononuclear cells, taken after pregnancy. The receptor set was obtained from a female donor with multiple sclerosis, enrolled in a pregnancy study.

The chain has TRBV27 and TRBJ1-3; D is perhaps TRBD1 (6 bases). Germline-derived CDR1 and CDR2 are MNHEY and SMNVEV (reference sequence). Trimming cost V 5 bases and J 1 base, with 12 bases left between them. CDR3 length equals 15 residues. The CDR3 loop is CASSKQGASGNTIYF. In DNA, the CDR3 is TGTGCCAGCAGTAAACAGGGTGCGTCTGGAAACACCATATATTTT.

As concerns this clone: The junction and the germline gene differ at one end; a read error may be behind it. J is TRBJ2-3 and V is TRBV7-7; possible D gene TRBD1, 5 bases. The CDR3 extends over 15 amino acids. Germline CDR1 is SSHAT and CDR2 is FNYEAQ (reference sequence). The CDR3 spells CASSRTPGWADTQYF. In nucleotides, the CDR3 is TGTGCTAGCAGCCGGACACCCGGGTGGGCAGATACGCAGTATTTT.

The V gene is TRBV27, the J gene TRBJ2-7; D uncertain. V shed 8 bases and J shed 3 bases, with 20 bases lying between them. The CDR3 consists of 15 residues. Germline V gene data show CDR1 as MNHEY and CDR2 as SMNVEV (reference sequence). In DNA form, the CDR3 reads TGTGCCAGCCGAAGAGGCACGTCTCCAGACTACGAGCAGTACTTC. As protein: CASRRGTSPDYEQYF.

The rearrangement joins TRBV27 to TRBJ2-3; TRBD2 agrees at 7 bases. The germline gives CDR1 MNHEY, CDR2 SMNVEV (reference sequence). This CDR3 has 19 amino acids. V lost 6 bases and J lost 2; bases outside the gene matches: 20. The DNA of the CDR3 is TGTGCCAGCAGAAACCCTCCGGGTAGCAGCGGGGCTATCACAGATACGCAGTATTTT. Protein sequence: CASRNPPGSSGAITDTQYF.

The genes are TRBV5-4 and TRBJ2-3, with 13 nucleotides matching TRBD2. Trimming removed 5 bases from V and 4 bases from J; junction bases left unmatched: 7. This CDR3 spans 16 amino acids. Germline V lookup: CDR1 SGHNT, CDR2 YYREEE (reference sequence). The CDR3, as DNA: TGTGCCAGCAGTGCTACTAGCGGGGGGGCCTCAGATACGCAGTATTTT. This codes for CASSATSGGASDTQYF.

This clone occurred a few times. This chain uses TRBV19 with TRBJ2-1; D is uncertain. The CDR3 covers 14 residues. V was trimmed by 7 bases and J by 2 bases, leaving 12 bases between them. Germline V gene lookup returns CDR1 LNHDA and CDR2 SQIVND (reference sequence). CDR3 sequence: CASTTGDPYNEQFF. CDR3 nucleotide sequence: TGTGCCAGTACTACGGGTGACCCCTACAATGAGCAGTTCTTC.